This is a list of T cell receptor beta chains from one sample in a study of shared clonotypes between healthy human individuals. TCRdb's table, derived via immunoSEQ multiplex PCR, lists solely in-frame clones and lacks some. Of millions of clones listed, just under 95% are singletons. Sample: naive CD8+ T cells sorted from blood. These receptor sequences come from a man aged 18 to 29 in good health. The CDR3 runs from the conserved cysteine through the conserved F or W. Each record gives: CDR3 DNA, CDR3 protein, D gene, J gene, clone size, V gene. D genes are given only for firm matches. A clone size is listed for some rows: how often the clone was seen (once, few, many), or a class if it is expanded.

CDR3 DNA: TGTGCCAGCAGCTTGGGAGCGGACACCATATATTTT
CDR3 protein: CASSLGADTIYF
D gene: NA
J gene: TRBJ1-3
clone size: NA
V gene: TRBV7-9

CDR3 DNA: TGCGCCAGCAGCCAAGTCATCCCAGGGGCTGGCGAGCAGTACTTC
CDR3 protein: CASSQVIPGAGEQYF
D gene: NA
J gene: TRBJ2-7
clone size: NA
V gene: TRBV4-1

CDR3 DNA: TGTGCCAGCAGTGCCCTGGGTAGTACTGAAGCTTTCTTT
CDR3 protein: CASSALGSTEAFF
D gene: NA
J gene: TRBJ1-1
clone size: NA
V gene: TRBV2

CDR3 DNA: TGTGCCAGCAGCCCGGGGACAGGGGACGCAGATACGCAGTATTTT
CDR3 protein: CASSPGTGDADTQYF
D gene: TRBD1
J gene: TRBJ2-3
clone size: NA
V gene: TRBV7-9

CDR3 DNA: TGTGCCAGCAGCCCGGGGACTAGCGCGGGAGATACGCAGTATTTT
CDR3 protein: CASSPGTSAGDTQYF
D gene: TRBD2
J gene: TRBJ2-3
clone size: NA
V gene: TRBV7-3

CDR3 DNA: TGTGCCAGCAGCGGGGCCGGGACTAGCGGCCAAGAGACCCAGTACTTC
CDR3 protein: CASSGAGTSGQETQYF
D gene: TRBD2
J gene: TRBJ2-5
clone size: NA
V gene: TRBV5-4

CDR3 DNA: TGTGCCAGTAGTATTTTAGCAGGGGAGTCCTACGAGCAGTACTTC
CDR3 protein: CASSILAGESYEQYF
D gene: NA
J gene: TRBJ2-7
clone size: NA
V gene: TRBV19

CDR3 DNA: TGCGCCAGCAGCAGGATTGGAGAGACCCAGTACTTC
CDR3 protein: CASSRIGETQYF
D gene: NA
J gene: TRBJ2-5
clone size: NA
V gene: TRBV5-1

CDR3 DNA: TGTGCCAGCAGTTTAGGGACTAGTGGCACCGGGGAGCTGTTTTTT
CDR3 protein: CASSLGTSGTGELFF
D gene: TRBD2
J gene: TRBJ2-2
clone size: NA
V gene: TRBV27

CDR3 DNA: TGTGCCAGCAGCCCAGGGTCCAGCACCAGCTCCTACGAGCAGTACTTC
CDR3 protein: CASSPGSSTSSYEQYF
D gene: NA
J gene: TRBJ2-7
clone size: once
V gene: TRBV7-6

CDR3 DNA: TGTGCCAGCAGTTTAGAAGGGACGGCGTACCAAGAGACCCAGTACTTC
CDR3 protein: CASSLEGTAYQETQYF
D gene: NA
J gene: TRBJ2-5
clone size: few
V gene: TRBV28

CDR3 DNA: TGTGCCAGCAGCTTAGAGAGAGGGTCCTACGAGCAGTACTTC
CDR3 protein: CASSLERGSYEQYF
D gene: NA
J gene: TRBJ2-7
clone size: NA
V gene: TRBV7-8

CDR3 DNA: TGTGCCAGCAGCAAAAAGGGGCCGACAGATACGCAGTATTTT
CDR3 protein: CASSKKGPTDTQYF
D gene: NA
J gene: TRBJ2-3
clone size: NA
V gene: TRBV21-1